This T cell receptor (beta chain) is drawn from a study of blood T cell repertoires in COVID-19. Study information: The origin of the acute and convalescent COVID-19 samples was the United States, Italy and Spain.

The germline V gene encodes CDR1 MNHEY and CDR2 SVGAGI. This CDR3 spans 13 amino acids. J was trimmed by 5 bases and V by 7 bases; bases with no gene match: 4. This table comes from immunoSEQ multiplex PCR, and its TCRdb copy is limited to in-frame clones, with some not included. Of about 270,000 clones in the sample, roughly 80% were seen once. Seattle cases were enrolled at active infection and followed longitudinally. The sample consisted of peripheral blood. The source is a human donor with COVID-19, enrolled during active disease. The donor label of this sample is uncertain. The chain employs TRBV6-5 and TRBJ2-3, with 9 nucleotides matching TRBD1. In DNA, the CDR3 is TGTGCCAGCACAACGGACAGGGGAGATACGCAGTATTTT. It translates to CASTTDRGDTQYF.